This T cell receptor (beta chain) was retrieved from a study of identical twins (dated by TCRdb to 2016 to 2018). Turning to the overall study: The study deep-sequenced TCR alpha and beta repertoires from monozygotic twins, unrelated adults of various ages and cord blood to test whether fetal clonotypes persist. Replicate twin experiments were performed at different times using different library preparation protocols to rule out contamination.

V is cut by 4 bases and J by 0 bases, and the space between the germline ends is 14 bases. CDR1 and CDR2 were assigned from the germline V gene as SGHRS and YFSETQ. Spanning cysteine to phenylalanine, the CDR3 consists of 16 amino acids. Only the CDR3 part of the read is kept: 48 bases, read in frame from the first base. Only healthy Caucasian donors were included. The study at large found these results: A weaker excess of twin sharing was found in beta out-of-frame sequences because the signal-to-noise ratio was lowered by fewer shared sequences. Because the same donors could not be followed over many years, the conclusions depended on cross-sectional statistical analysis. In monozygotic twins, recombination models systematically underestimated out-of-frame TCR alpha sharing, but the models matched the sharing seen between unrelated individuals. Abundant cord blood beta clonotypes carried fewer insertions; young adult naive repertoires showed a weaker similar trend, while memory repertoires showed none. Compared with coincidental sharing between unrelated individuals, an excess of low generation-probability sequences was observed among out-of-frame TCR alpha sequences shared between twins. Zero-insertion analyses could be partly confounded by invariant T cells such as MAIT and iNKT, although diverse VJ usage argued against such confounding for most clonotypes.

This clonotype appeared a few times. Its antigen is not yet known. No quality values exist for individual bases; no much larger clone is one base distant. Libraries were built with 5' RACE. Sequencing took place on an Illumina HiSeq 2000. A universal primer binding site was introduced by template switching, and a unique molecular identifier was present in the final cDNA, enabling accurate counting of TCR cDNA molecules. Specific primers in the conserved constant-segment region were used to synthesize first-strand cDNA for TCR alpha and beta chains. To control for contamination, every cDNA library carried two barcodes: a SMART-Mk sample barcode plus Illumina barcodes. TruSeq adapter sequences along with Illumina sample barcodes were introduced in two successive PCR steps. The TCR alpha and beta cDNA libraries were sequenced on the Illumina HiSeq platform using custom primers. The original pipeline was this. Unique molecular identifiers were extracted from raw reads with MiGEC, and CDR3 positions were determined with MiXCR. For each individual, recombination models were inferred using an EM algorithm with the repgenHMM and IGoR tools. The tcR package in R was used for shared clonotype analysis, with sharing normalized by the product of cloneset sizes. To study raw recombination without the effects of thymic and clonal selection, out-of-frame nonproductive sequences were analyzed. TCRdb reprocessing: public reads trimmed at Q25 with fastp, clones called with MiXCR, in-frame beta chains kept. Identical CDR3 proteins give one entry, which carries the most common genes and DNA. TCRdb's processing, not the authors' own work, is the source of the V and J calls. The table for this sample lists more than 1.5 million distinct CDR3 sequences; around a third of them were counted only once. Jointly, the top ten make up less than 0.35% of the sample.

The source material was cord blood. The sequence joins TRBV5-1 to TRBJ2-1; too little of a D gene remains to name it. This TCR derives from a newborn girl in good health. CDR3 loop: CASSQTYAASYNEQFF. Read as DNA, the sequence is TGCGCCAGCAGCCAGACTTACGCGGCCTCCTACAATGAGCAGTTCTTC.